Below, 32 T cell receptor beta chains from the same sample are listed, as sequenced in a study of blood T cell repertoires in COVID-19. Here immunoSEQ multiplex PCR was the method, and the copy in TCRdb shows in-frame clones only, minus some. The sample has some 260,000 clones, about 87% seen once. Input material: peripheral blood. These receptors were collected from a woman aged 25 to 45 with COVID-19, enrolled during active disease.

This clone has just a few counts. Other DNA sequences of this sample code for an identical CDR3. This chain connects TRBV6-2 or TRBV6-3 to TRBJ1-5; the D gene is possibly TRBD1 (6 bases). The CDR3 has 14 residues. The V end was cut by 0 bases, the J end by 7 bases, with 10 bases between. Germline CDR1 is MNHEY and CDR2 is SVGEGT. This CDR3 reads CASSYSGGGQPQHF. The CDR3 DNA is TGTGCCAGCAGTTACTCTGGGGGCGGACAGCCCCAGCATTTT.

V is TRBV7-2 and J is TRBJ2-7; D possibly corresponds to TRBD1 (6 bases). Germline V CDR1 and CDR2: SGHTA, FQGNSA. The CDR3 contains 14 residues. Deletions cut 5 bases from V and 6 bases from J, with 17 bases between. CDR3 DNA sequence: TGTGCCAGCAGCCCGACTCACAGGGCGAGCGAGCAGTACTTC. As protein: CASSPTHRASEQYF.

The chain carries TRBV10-3 and TRBJ2-7; the D gene is possibly TRBD1 (6 bases). Between the trimmed V and J ends, which lost 5 bases and 6 bases, there was a span of 20 bases. The CDR3 is made up of 15 amino acids. The germline gives CDR1 ENHRY, CDR2 SYGVKD. CDR3 region: CAISTPLDRSFEQYF. The CDR3 DNA reads as TGTGCCATCAGTACACCCCTGGACAGATCTTTCGAGCAGTACTTC.

The rearrangement joins TRBV9 to TRBJ1-3; no definite D call. This CDR3 region has 14 residues. CDR1 is SGDLS, CDR2 YYNGEE, per germline. Trimming left V 0 bases short and J 4 bases short, with 8 bases between. In DNA, the CDR3 is TGTGCCAGCAGCGTAGGAGGGTTAGGAAACACCATATATTTT. This codes for CASSVGGLGNTIYF.

This clone has just one count. The genes are TRBV2 and TRBJ2-7; TRBD1 matches at 11 bases. V gave up 7 bases and J gave up 4 bases; unmatched junction bases: 6. This CDR3 is built from 14 residues. Germline V gives CDR1 SNHLY, CDR2 FYNNEI. This chain's CDR3 is CASTKGQGGYEQYV. The CDR3 region has the DNA TGTGCCAGCACCAAGGGACAGGGGGGGTACGAGCAGTACGTC.

The chain carries TRBV5-4 and TRBJ2-7; 8 positions match TRBD1. This CDR3 has 14 amino acids. J was trimmed by 5 bases and V by 2 bases; bases with no gene match: 6. The germline V gene has CDR1 SGHNT and CDR2 YYREEE (reference sequence). CDR3 in DNA: TGTGCCAGCAGCTTCGCAGGGGGCGCGCACGAGCAGTACGTC. This encodes CASSFAGGAHEQYV.

CDR3 sequence reads: CARPLFSRANYGYTF. The CDR3 DNA sequence: TGTGCCAGACCTCTTTTTTCCAGGGCTAACTATGGCTACACCTTC. The rearrangement links TRBV27 to TRBJ1-2; maybe TRBD1 (5 bases). Germline V CDR1 and CDR2: MNHEY, SMNVEV (reference sequence). Trimming stripped 9 bases from V and 0 bases from J, with 17 bases between. CDR3 size: 15 residues.

This chain joins TRBV5-1 and TRBJ1-1; weak D call: TRBD1 (5 bases). V was pared by 1 base and J by 1 base, with 11 bases between. This CDR3 is built from 15 residues. The V gene's germline CDR1 is SGHRS and CDR2 YFSETQ. CDR3: CASSLRQGKNTEAFF. The CDR3 nucleotides are TGCGCCAGCAGCTTGCGGCAGGGCAAGAACACTGAAGCTTTCTTT.

The rearrangement joins TRBV2 to TRBJ2-7, with D possibly TRBD2 on 6 matching bases. Germline CDR1 is SNHLY and CDR2 is FYNNEI. This CDR3 has 11 residues. V was pared by 8 bases and J by 9 bases, with 14 bases between. The CDR3 coding sequence is TGTGCCAGCGGAGGGGAGGTGGGGCAGTACTTC. Its translation is CASGGEVGQYF.

The CDR3 loop reads CASKRTGTDTQYF. CDR3 DNA sequence: TGTGCCAGCAAAAGGACAGGTACCGATACGCAGTATTTT. V usage is TRBV9 and J usage is TRBJ2-3; 7 nucleotides line up with TRBD1. The germline gives CDR1 SGDLS, CDR2 YYNGEE. CDR3 length equals 13 residues. J lost 6 bases, V lost 6 bases, and 7 bases had no gene match.

This chain joins TRBV7-9 and TRBJ2-2; 9 bases line up with TRBD1. There are 14 residues in the CDR3. From germline, CDR1 is SEHNR and CDR2 FQNEAQ (reference sequence). V shed 5 bases and J 4 bases; nucleotides not matched to a gene: 2. Here the CDR3 reads CASSVQGATGELFF. CDR3 nucleotides: TGTGCCAGCAGCGTACAGGGGGCCACCGGGGAGCTGTTTTTT.

The J gene is TRBJ2-3, the V gene TRBV5-1, with 8 bases fitting TRBD2. This CDR3 is built from 16 residues. Germline values: CDR1 SGHRS, CDR2 YFSETQ. J gave up 4 bases and V 4 bases, and 11 bases lay outside the gene matches. The CDR3 loop reads CASSPRSGISPDTQYF. In DNA, the CDR3 is TGCGCCAGCAGCCCCCGTAGCGGGATAAGCCCAGATACGCAGTATTTT. Drawing the rest from reference TRBV5-1 and TRBJ2-3, the complete variable domain is KAGVTQTPRYLIKTRGQQVTLSCSPISGHRSVSWYQQTPGQGLQFLFEYFSETQRNKGNFPGRFSGRQFSNSRSEMNVSTLELGDSALYLCASSPRSGISPDTQYFGPGTRLTVL.

The V gene is TRBV5-1, the J gene TRBJ2-3; D might be TRBD2 (5 bases). The CDR3 totals 14 residues. From germline, CDR1 is SGHRS and CDR2 YFSETQ. V was cut by 4 bases and J by 4 bases, with 13 bases left in between. Written as DNA, the CDR3 is TGCGCCAGCAGCCCTGGACTTCCTCCAGATACGCAGTATTTT. This translates into CASSPGLPPDTQYF.

In this sample, this clone turned up a few times. The chain employs TRBV6-2 or TRBV6-3 and TRBJ2-1; possibly TRBD2 for D (5 bases). The CDR3 has 13 amino acids. From germline, CDR1 is MNHEY and CDR2 SVGEGT. Trimming removed 2 bases from V and 7 bases from J, with 9 bases in between. CDR3 residues: CASSYQTTNEQFF. In DNA, the CDR3 is TGTGCCAGCAGTTACCAGACTACTAATGAGCAGTTCTTC.

J is TRBJ2-7 and V is TRBV5-1, with 11 bases that match TRBD1. The germline gives CDR1 SGHRS, CDR2 YFSETQ. The CDR3 is 14 amino acids. Trimming took 4 bases from V and 3 from J; bases not matched to a gene: 3. The CDR3 DNA is TGCGCCAGCAGCAGGACAGGGGGCGGCTACGAGCAGTACTTC. Amino acid sequence: CASSRTGGGYEQYF.

V gene TRBV30 combines with J gene TRBJ2-3; 13 bases align to TRBD2. Germline assignment: CDR1 GTSNPN and CDR2 SVGIG (reference sequence). The CDR3 extends over 15 amino acids. The V gene end was trimmed by 3 bases and the J gene end by 3 bases; junction bases not matched to a gene: 3. In DNA, the CDR3 is TGTGCCTGGAGCGCACTAGCGGGAGGGACAGATACGCAGTATTTT. Its translation: CAWSALAGGTDTQYF.

This chain uses TRBV7-9 with TRBJ2-1; 8 bases line up with TRBD1. V lost 5 bases and J lost 3; bases outside the gene matches: 6. The CDR3 contains 15 residues. Germline CDR1 reads SEHNR; CDR2 reads FQNEAQ (reference sequence). In nucleotides, the CDR3 is TGTGCCAGCAGCCTTGGACAGGGTGACTACAATGAGCAGTTCTTC. Its protein is CASSLGQGDYNEQFF.

The chain has TRBV6-2 or TRBV6-3 and TRBJ2-5; no clear D. Between the trimmed V and J ends, which lost 6 bases and 0 bases, there was a span of 11 bases. This CDR3 is 14 amino acids long. Germline CDR1 MNHEY, CDR2 SVGEGT. CDR3 DNA: TGTGCCAGCAGCAAACCTCAGGACCAAGAGACCCAGTACTTC. This encodes CASSKPQDQETQYF.

This chain uses TRBV5-1 with TRBJ1-2; possible D gene TRBD1, 6 bases. CDR1 and CDR2 from the germline V gene are SGHRS and YFSETQ. The germline V and J ends were trimmed by 4 bases and 4 bases, with 17 bases remaining between them. This CDR3 has 15 residues. CDR3 sequence (DNA): TGCGCCAGCAGCCTCGATCGTGGACAGCTCTATGGCTACACCTTC. Its protein product is CASSLDRGQLYGYTF.

In this sample, this clone turned up once. The chain couples TRBV15 to TRBJ1-5; 9 nucleotides line up with TRBD1. The CDR3 is 17 residues long. Per the germline V gene, CDR1 is LNHNV and CDR2 is YYDKDF (reference sequence). The trim removed 1 base at V and 3 bases at J, leaving 7 bases unmatched. This CDR3 is CATSRGQGQGLNQPQHF. The CDR3 DNA reads TGTGCCACCAGCAGAGGGCAGGGACAGGGCCTCAATCAGCCCCAGCATTTT.

V usage is TRBV11-2 and J usage is TRBJ2-5, with D possibly TRBD1 on 6 matching bases. With 2 bases removed from V and 5 bases from J, the gap between germline ends came to 21 bases. The CDR3 is 17 amino acids. CDR1 is SGHAT, CDR2 FQNNGV, per germline. CDR3 sequence (DNA): TGTGCCAGCAGCTTACGGTCAGGGGCCGCGAAGTGGGAGACCCAGTACTTC. Encoded protein: CASSLRSGAAKWETQYF. The full variable domain, its missing parts supplied by reference TRBV11-2 and TRBJ2-5, is EAGVAQSPRYKIIEKRQSVAFWCNPISGHATLYWYQQILGQGPKLLIQFQNNGVVDDSQLPKDRFSAERLKGVDSTLKIQPAKLEDSAVYLCASSLRSGAAKWETQYFGPGTRLLVL.

The genes are TRBV9 and TRBJ1-3; TRBD1 is a possible D gene (5 bases). The germline gives CDR1 SGDLS, CDR2 YYNGEE. There are 15 residues in the CDR3. V lost 0 bases and J lost 0, with 7 bases in between. This CDR3 is CASSVGGDSGNTIYF. The CDR3 DNA reads TGTGCCAGCAGCGTAGGGGGGGACTCTGGAAACACCATATATTTT.

The genes are TRBV6-2 or TRBV6-3 and TRBJ1-6; D possibly corresponds to TRBD1 (5 bases). The CDR3 runs to 17 residues. The germline V and J ends were trimmed by 6 bases and 7 bases, with 22 bases remaining between them. The V gene's germline CDR1 is MNHEY and CDR2 SVGEGT. The CDR3 spells CASSPAVSTDINSPLHF. The CDR3 nucleotides are TGTGCCAGCAGCCCTGCCGTCTCGACAGACATCAATTCACCCCTCCACTTT.

This rearrangement joins TRBV7-9 to TRBJ2-7, with 7 bases matching TRBD1. Germline V gene lookup returns CDR1 SEHNR and CDR2 FQNEAQ (reference sequence). The CDR3 is made up of 12 amino acids. CDR3 protein: CASSFGGDSLRV. The DNA for the CDR3 is TGTGCCAGCAGCTTCGGTGGGGACAGTTTGAGGGTC.

The chain carries TRBV11-2 and TRBJ1-4; D remains unclear. Looked up from germline, CDR1 is SGHAT and CDR2 is FQNNGV. Trimming took off 1 base at V and 7 bases at J, with 10 bases between the two ends. The CDR3 runs to 14 residues. The CDR3: CASSLGGFGEKLFF. CDR3 sequence (DNA): TGTGCCAGCAGCTTAGGAGGGTTTGGTGAAAAACTGTTTTTT.

This sequence joins TRBV24-1 and TRBJ2-3, with a weak D call TRBD2 (6 bases). CDR1 KGHDR and CDR2 SFDVKD come from the germline V gene. Trimming pared 1 base from V and 2 bases from J, leaving 9 bases between. CDR3 length equals 15 residues. CDR3 loop: CATSDFRGTTDTQYF. CDR3 bases: TGTGCCACCAGTGATTTTCGCGGGACCACAGATACGCAGTATTTT.

This clone occurred a few times. The V and J genes are TRBV4-1 and TRBJ2-1; 13 nucleotides align to TRBD2. V trimming: 4 bases; J trimming: 0 bases; junction bases outside the gene matches: 6. The CDR3 totals 18 residues. Per the germline V gene, CDR1 is MGHRA and CDR2 is YSYEKL. In DNA, the CDR3 is TGCGCCAGCAGCCGGGGACTAGCGGGATATAGCTCCTACAATGAGCAGTTCTTC. Protein sequence: CASSRGLAGYSSYNEQFF.

This clone occurred once. The chain has TRBV24-1 and TRBJ2-2; the D is unclear. The germline V gene encodes CDR1 KGHDR and CDR2 SFDVKD. V lost 3 bases, J lost 6 bases, and 7 bases lay in between. The CDR3 covers 13 residues. CDR3 region: CATSDVLSGELFF. The CDR3, as DNA: TGTGCCACCAGTGATGTCCTCTCCGGGGAGCTGTTTTTT.

J is TRBJ1-5 and V is TRBV6-6, with TRBD1 matching 7 bases. The J segment lost 7 bases and the V segment lost 6 bases, leaving 9 bases of the junction unmatched. Germline V gives CDR1 MNHNY, CDR2 SVGAGI (reference sequence). This CDR3 contains 14 residues. The DNA for the CDR3 is TGTGCCAGCAGCCCTACAGGGGAGAGACAGCCCCAGCATTTT. It yields the protein CASSPTGERQPQHF.

The chain recombines TRBV6-2 or TRBV6-3 with TRBJ2-7; D not certain. Between the trimmed V and J ends, which lost 6 bases and 1 base, there was a span of 7 bases. Per germline, CDR1 MNHEY and CDR2 SVGEGT. The CDR3 length is 12 residues. The CDR3 DNA reads as TGTGCCAGCAGCCGACTTTCCTACGAGCAGTACTTC. Translating it yields CASSRLSYEQYF.

The chain is built from TRBV15 and TRBJ2-5; maybe TRBD1 (6 bases). The CDR3 contains 16 residues. Germline V gives CDR1 LNHNV, CDR2 YYDKDF (reference sequence). Trimming removed 4 bases at V and 2 bases at J, with 17 bases between. The CDR3 here is CATSTAEGQFQETQYF. DNA of the CDR3: TGTGCCACCAGCACTGCCGAAGGACAGTTTCAAGAGACCCAGTACTTC. Full variable domain (missing parts from reference TRBV15 and TRBJ2-5): DAMVIQNPRYQVTQFGKPVTLSCSQTLNHNVMYWYQQKSSQAPKLLFHYYDKDFNNEADTPDNFQSRRPNTSFCFLDIRSPGLGDTAMYLCATSTAEGQFQETQYFGPGTRLLVL.

The V and J genes are TRBV2 and TRBJ2-2; D uncertain. CDR1 is SNHLY and CDR2 is FYNNEI in the germline V gene. The CDR3 length is 14 residues. Trimming shortened V by 6 bases and J by 0 bases, and 8 bases separated the two germline ends. The CDR3 spells CASRTRTNTGELFF. For the CDR3, the DNA is TGTGCCAGCAGGACACGTACGAACACCGGGGAGCTGTTTTTT. Using reference TRBV2 and TRBJ2-2 for the parts outside the CDR3, the full variable domain is EPEVTQTPSHQVTQMGQEVILRCVPISNHLYFYWYRQILGQKVEFLVSFYNNEISEKSEIFDDQFSVERPDGSNFTLKIRSTKLEDSAMYFCASRTRTNTGELFFGEGSRLTVL.